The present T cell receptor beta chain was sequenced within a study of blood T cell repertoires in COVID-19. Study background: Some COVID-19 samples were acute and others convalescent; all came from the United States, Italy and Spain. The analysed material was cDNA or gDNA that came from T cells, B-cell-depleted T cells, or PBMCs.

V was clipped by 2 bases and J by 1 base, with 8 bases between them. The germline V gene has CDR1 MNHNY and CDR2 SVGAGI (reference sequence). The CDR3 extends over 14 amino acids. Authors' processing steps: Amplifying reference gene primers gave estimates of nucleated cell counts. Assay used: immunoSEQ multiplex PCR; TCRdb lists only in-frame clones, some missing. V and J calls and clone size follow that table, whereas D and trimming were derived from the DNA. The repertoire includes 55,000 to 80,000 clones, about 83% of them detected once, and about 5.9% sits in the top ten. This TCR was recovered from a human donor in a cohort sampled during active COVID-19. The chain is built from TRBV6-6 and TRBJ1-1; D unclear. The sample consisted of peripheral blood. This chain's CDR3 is CASSYIAGNTEAFF. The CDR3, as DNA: TGTGCCAGCAGTTACATCGCGGGGAACACTGAAGCTTTCTTT.